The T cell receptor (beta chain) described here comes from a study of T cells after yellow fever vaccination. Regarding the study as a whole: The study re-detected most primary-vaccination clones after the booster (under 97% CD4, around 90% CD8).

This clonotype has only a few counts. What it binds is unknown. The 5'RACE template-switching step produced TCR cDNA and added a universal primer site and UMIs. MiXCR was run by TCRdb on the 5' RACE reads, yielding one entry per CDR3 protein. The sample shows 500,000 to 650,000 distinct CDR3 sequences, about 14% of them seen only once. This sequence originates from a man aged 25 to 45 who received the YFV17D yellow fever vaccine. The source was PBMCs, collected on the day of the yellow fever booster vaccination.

This CDR3 is CASSFLAGEVNEQFF. As DNA, the CDR3 is TGTGCCAGCAGCTTCCTAGCGGGAGAGGTCAATGAGCAGTTCTTC. The J gene is TRBJ2-1, the V gene TRBV7-2, with TRBD2 matching over 10 bases. This CDR3 is 15 amino acids long. V lost 3 bases and J lost 6; bases outside the gene matches: 5. Germline-derived CDR1 and CDR2 are SGHTA and FQGNSA.